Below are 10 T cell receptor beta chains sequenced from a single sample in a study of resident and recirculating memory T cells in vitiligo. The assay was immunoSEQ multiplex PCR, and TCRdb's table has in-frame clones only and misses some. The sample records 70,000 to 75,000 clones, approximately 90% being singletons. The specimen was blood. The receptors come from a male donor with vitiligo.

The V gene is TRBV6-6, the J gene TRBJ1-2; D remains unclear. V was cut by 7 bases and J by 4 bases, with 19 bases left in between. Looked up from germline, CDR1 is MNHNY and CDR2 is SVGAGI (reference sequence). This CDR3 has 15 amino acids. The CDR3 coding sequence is TGTGCCAGCACAGAGGACCAGAGGGTTACCTATGGCTACACCTTC. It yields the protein CASTEDQRVTYGYTF.

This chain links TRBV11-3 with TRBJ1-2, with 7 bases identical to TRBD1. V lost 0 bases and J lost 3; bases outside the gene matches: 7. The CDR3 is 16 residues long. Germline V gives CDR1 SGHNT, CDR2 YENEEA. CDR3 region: CASSLEIGQDYYGYTF. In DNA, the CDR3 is TGTGCCAGCAGCTTAGAAATAGGACAGGATTACTATGGCTACACCTTC.

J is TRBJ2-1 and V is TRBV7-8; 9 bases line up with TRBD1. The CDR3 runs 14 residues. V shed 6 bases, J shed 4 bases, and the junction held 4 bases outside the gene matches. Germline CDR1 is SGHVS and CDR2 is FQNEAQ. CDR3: CASSQGQGYNEQFF. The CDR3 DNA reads TGTGCCAGCAGTCAGGGACAGGGATACAATGAGCAGTTCTTC.

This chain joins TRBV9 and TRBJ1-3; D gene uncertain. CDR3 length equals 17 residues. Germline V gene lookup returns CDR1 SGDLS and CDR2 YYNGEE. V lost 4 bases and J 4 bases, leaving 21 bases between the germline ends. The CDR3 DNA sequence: TGTGCCAGCAGCCCTCGTTGGAGCAACCGAGTCGGAAACACCATATATTTT. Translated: CASSPRWSNRVGNTIYF.

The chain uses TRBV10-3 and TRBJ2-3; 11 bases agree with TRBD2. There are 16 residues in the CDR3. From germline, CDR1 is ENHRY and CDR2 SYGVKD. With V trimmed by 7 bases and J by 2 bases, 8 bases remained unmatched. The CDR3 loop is CAINTGTSGSTDTQYF. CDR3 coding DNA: TGTGCCATCAACACCGGGACTAGCGGCTCCACAGATACGCAGTATTTT.

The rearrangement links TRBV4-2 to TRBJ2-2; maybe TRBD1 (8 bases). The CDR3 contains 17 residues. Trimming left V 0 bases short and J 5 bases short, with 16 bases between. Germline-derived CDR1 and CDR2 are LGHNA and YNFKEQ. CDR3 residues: CASSQDNGQGGTGELFF. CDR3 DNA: TGTGCCAGCAGCCAAGATAACGGACAGGGAGGGACCGGGGAGCTGTTTTTT.

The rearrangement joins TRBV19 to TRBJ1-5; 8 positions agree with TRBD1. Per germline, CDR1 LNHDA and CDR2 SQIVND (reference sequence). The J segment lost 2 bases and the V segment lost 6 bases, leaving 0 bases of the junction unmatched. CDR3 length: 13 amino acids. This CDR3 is CASRGQGNQPQHF. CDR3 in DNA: TGTGCCAGTAGGGGACAGGGCAATCAGCCCCAGCATTTT.

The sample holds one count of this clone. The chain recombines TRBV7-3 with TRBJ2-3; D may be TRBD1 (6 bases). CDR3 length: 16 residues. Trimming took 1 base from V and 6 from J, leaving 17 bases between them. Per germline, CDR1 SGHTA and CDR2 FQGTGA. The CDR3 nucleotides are TGTGCCAGCAGCTTAAGACCCGTGGACAGTGGTGATACGCAGTATTTT. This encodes CASSLRPVDSGDTQYF.

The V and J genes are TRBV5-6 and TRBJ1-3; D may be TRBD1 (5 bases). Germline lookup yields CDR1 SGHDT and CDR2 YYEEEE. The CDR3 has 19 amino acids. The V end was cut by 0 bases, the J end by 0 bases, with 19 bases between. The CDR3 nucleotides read TGTGCCAGCAGCTTGGTCTCAGGGTCAGCCTTCTACTCTGGAAACACCATATATTTT. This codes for CASSLVSGSAFYSGNTIYF.

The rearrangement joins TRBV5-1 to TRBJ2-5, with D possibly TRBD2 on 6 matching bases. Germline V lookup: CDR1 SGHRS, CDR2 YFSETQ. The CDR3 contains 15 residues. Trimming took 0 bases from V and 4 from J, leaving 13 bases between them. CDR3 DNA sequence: TGCGCCAGCAGCTTGGGTACCTTGGGAGGAGAGACCCAGTACTTC. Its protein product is CASSLGTLGGETQYF.